The 22 T cell receptor beta chains below all came from one sample that was sequenced in a study of T cells expressing NK-cell markers. Reprocessing the 5' RACE reads, TCRdb reports a single entry for every CDR3 protein and omits DNA. This specimen shows some 390,000 distinct CDR3 sequences; the ten leading clones hold over 8.5%. Material for sequencing was blood T cells: a sorted CD56 or NKG2C T cell subset, CD4+ or CD8+ T cells, or bulk PBMC T cells (not recorded which). Receptors were obtained from a woman between 50 and 59 years old in good health.

The chain's CDR3 is CASSPREGPLAEAFF. V is TRBV5-1 and J is TRBJ1-1. Germline CDR1 SGHRS, CDR2 YFSETQ. This CDR3 is 15 amino acids long.

This sequence joins TRBV28 and TRBJ2-2; with no DNA, the TCRdb D assignment of TRBD2 cannot be verified. The CDR3 is made up of 13 amino acids. CDR1 MDHEN and CDR2 SYDVKM come from the germline V gene. The CDR3: CASRTSGTGELFF.

V and J are TRBV15 and TRBJ2-1; the D call of TRBD2 rests on TCRdb alone, since no DNA is present to check it. This CDR3 has 14 amino acids. Germline V gene lookup returns CDR1 LNHNV and CDR2 YYDKDF (reference sequence). CDR3 residues: CATSTISGYNEQFF. The full variable domain, rest sourced from reference TRBV15 and TRBJ2-1, is DAMVIQNPRYQVTQFGKPVTLSCSQTLNHNVMYWYQQKSSQAPKLLFHYYDKDFNNEADTPDNFQSRRPNTSFCFLDIRSPGLGDTAMYLCATSTISGYNEQFFGPGTRLTVL.

CDR3 in amino acids: CASTGGGRWEQYF. The gene calls are TRBV6-5 and TRBJ2-7; TCRdb gives TRBD1 as the D gene, but with no DNA this cannot be confirmed. CDR1 and CDR2 (germline): MNHEY, SVGAGI. CDR3 length: 13 residues.

The chain joins TRBV7-8 to TRBJ2-3. CDR3 size: 12 residues. Germline CDR1 SGHVS, CDR2 FQNEAQ. CDR3 sequence: CASSPIRDTQYF.

The chain combines TRBV15 with TRBJ2-1. The CDR3 extends over 13 amino acids. The V gene's germline CDR1 is LNHNV and CDR2 YYDKDF (reference sequence). CDR3 loop: CATSRDLSNEQFF.

The CDR3: CASSTALTWTLNTEAFF. V and J are TRBV28 and TRBJ1-1. The CDR3 runs 17 residues. The V gene's germline CDR1 is MDHEN and CDR2 SYDVKM. Full variable domain (missing parts from reference TRBV28 and TRBJ1-1): DVKVTQSSRYLVKRTGEKVFLECVQDMDHENMFWYRQDPGLGLRLIYFSYDVKMKEKGDIPEGYSVSREKKERFSLILESASTNQTSMYLCASSTALTWTLNTEAFFGQGTRLTVV.

The genes are TRBV11-3 and TRBJ2-2; as DNA is missing, the TRBD2 call by TCRdb cannot be tested. Germline assignment: CDR1 SGHNT and CDR2 YENEEA. This CDR3 is built from 16 residues. The CDR3 is CASSLVLSPNTGELFF.

V is TRBV6-6 and J is TRBJ1-1; TCRdb indicates TRBD1, and absent DNA this call remains unverified. CDR3 length: 16 amino acids. The germline V gene encodes CDR1 MNHNY and CDR2 SVGAGI (reference sequence). The CDR3 reads CASSSAQGARNTEAFF.

The chain recombines TRBV6-2 or TRBV6-3 with TRBJ1-1; TCRdb's assignment of TRBD1 cannot be checked, as there is no DNA. The CDR3 consists of 13 residues. Germline CDR1 MNHEY, CDR2 SVGEGT. The CDR3 loop is CASRTGTALEAFF.

This chain joins TRBV7-7 and TRBJ2-3; no DNA is available, so the TRBD1 call from TCRdb remains unchecked. Germline V gives CDR1 SSHAT, CDR2 FNYEAQ (reference sequence). CDR3 size: 15 residues. This CDR3 is CASSSERTGTNTQYF.

The chain uses TRBV6-5 and TRBJ1-4; the TCRdb D gene call, TRBD1, has no DNA to confirm it. The V gene's germline CDR1 is MNHEY and CDR2 SVGAGI. The CDR3 extends over 14 amino acids. CDR3 region: CASSRRDIHEKLFF.

The chain recombines TRBV10-1 with TRBJ2-1; TCRdb's D call of TRBD2 is untestable without DNA. In germline, CDR1 is WNHNN, CDR2 SYGVQD (reference sequence). This CDR3 region has 15 residues. The CDR3 protein is CASSASGLDYNEQFF.

This sequence joins TRBV5-1 and TRBJ2-3; without DNA, the TCRdb call of TRBD2 cannot be checked. There are 16 residues in the CDR3. Looked up from germline, CDR1 is SGHRS and CDR2 is YFSETQ. CDR3 loop: CASSLDRTSTTDTQYF.

V gene TRBV25-1 combines with J gene TRBJ2-3; TCRdb returns TRBD1, unconfirmable since there is no DNA. The CDR3 consists of 20 residues. Germline V gives CDR1 MGHDK, CDR2 SYGVNS. CDR3 protein: CASSAPHRNQIIVSTDTQYF.

This chain uses TRBV7-7 with TRBJ2-7; no DNA is available, so the TRBD2 call from TCRdb remains unchecked. The germline CDR1 and CDR2 sequences are SSHAT and FNYEAQ (reference sequence). The CDR3 has 15 residues. The CDR3: CASSLASGNLYEQYF.

The gene calls are TRBV18 and TRBJ2-2; no DNA is available, so the TRBD1 call from TCRdb remains unchecked. The germline V gene encodes CDR1 KGHSH and CDR2 LQKENI. The CDR3 has 11 amino acids. CDR3 loop: CASSPGQDLFF.

The rearrangement uses TRBV5-1 and TRBJ1-1. CDR1 is SGHRS and CDR2 is YFSETQ in the germline V gene. The CDR3 spans 14 residues. The CDR3 spells CASSFSPGDTEAFF.

This chain uses TRBV7-2 with TRBJ2-5; TCRdb returns TRBD2, unconfirmable since there is no DNA. This CDR3 contains 14 residues. CDR1 is SGHTA, CDR2 FQGNSA, per germline. CDR3 amino acids: CASSPEGLWETQYF.

The chain employs TRBV5-5 and TRBJ2-2. Germline V gives CDR1 SGHKS, CDR2 YYEKEE (reference sequence). The CDR3 extends over 11 amino acids. The CDR3 protein is CASSRIGELFF.

The chain links TRBV20-1 to TRBJ2-1; the D gene TCRdb calls, TRBD1, cannot be checked with no DNA. Germline-derived CDR1 and CDR2 are DFQATT and SNEGSKA (reference sequence). This CDR3 is built from 17 residues. The CDR3 spells CSARGGGGRTSYNEQFF.

The chain has TRBV20-1 and TRBJ1-2. The CDR3 covers 11 residues. Germline V gene lookup returns CDR1 DFQATT and CDR2 SNEGSKA (reference sequence). CDR3 residues: CSASHGPGYTF.